This T cell receptor (beta chain) derives from a study of radiotherapy plus CTLA-4 blockade in lung cancer. Germline values: CDR1 GTSNPN, CDR2 SVGIG (reference sequence). This CDR3 contains 14 residues. The trim removed 2 bases at V and 4 bases at J, leaving 7 bases unmatched. Clones were read by immunoSEQ multiplex PCR, and TCRdb kept only the in-frame ones, dropping some. The sample has roughly 80,000 clones, nearly 75% seen once; the top ten hold approximately 9.9%. This chain links TRBV30 with TRBJ1-2; 7 bases line up with TRBD1. This clonotype originated in a human donor with non-small cell lung cancer whose response to radiotherapy plus ipilimumab could not be evaluated. The specimen was peripheral blood, collected from a patient treated with radiotherapy plus ipilimumab. The CDR3 DNA reads as TGTGCCTGGAGTCAAGGGGGCCTAACCTATGGCTACACCTTC. Protein sequence: CAWSQGGLTYGYTF. The whole variable domain, filled in from reference TRBV30 and TRBJ1-2, reads SQTIHQWPATLVQPVGSPLSLECTVEGTSNPNLYWYRQAAGRGLQLLFYSVGIGQISSEVPQNLSASRPQDRQFILSSKKLLLSDSGFYLCAWSQGGLTYGYTFGSGTRLTVV.